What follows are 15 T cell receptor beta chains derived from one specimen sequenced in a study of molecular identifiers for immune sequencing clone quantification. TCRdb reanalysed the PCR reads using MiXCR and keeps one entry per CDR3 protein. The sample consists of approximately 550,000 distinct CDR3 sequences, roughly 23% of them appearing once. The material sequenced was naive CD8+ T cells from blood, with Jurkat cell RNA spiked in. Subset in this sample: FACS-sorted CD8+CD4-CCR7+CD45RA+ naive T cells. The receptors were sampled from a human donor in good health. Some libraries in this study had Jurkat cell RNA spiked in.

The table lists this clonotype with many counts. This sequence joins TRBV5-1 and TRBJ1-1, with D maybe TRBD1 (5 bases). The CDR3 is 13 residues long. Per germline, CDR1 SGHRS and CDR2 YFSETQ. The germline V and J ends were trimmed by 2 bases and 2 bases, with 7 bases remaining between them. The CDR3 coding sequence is TGCGCCAGCAGCTTTGGGACCAACACTGAAGCTTTCTTT. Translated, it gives CASSFGTNTEAFF.

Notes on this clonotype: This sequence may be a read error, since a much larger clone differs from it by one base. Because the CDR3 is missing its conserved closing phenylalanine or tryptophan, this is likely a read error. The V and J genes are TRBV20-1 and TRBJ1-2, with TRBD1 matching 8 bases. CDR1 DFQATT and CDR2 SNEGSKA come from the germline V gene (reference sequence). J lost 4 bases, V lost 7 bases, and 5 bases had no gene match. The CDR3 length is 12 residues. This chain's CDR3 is CSGAGQAYGYTL. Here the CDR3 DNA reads TGCAGTGGAGCGGGACAGGCCTATGGCTACACCCTC.

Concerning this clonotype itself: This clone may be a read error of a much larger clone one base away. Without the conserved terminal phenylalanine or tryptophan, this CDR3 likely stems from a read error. CDR3 DNA sequence: TGTGCCAGCAGCCTTCTAGCGGATACCACAGATACGCAGTATCTT. Amino acids: CASSLLADTTDTQYL. The chain employs TRBV3-1 and TRBJ2-3; 7 bases agree with TRBD2. This CDR3 contains 15 residues. Germline values: CDR1 LGHDT, CDR2 YNNKEL (reference sequence). With V trimmed by 4 bases and J by 2 bases, 6 bases remained unmatched.

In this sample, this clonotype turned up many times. The CDR3 reads CASSQDVTSGDTDTQYF. The CDR3 DNA is TGCGCCAGCAGCCAAGATGTAACTAGCGGGGACACAGATACGCAGTATTTT. This sequence joins TRBV4-3 and TRBJ2-3; 10 bases fit TRBD2. Germline V CDR1 and CDR2: LGHNA, YSLEER. The CDR3 consists of 17 residues. V lost 0 bases, J lost 2 bases, and 5 bases stayed unmatched.

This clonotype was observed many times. The CDR3 nucleotides read TGTGCCAGCAGCTTGGGAGTGGGGGCGAGGACTGAAGCTTTCTTT. As protein: CASSLGVGARTEAFF. The chain employs TRBV5-4 and TRBJ1-1, with a possible D match to TRBD1 (6 bases). CDR1 and CDR2 from the germline V gene are SGHNT and YYREEE (reference sequence). Between the trimmed V and J ends, which lost 0 bases and 5 bases, there was a span of 14 bases. The CDR3 totals 15 residues.

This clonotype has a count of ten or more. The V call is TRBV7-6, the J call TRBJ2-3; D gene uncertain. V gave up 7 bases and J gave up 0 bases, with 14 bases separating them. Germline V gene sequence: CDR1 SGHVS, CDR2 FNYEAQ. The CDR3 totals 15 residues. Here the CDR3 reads CASTPEHLSTDTQYF. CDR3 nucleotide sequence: TGTGCCAGCACCCCTGAGCACCTTAGCACAGATACGCAGTATTTT.

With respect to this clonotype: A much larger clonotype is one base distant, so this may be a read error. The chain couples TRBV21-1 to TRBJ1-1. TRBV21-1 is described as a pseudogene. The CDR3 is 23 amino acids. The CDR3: CASSPDKHSCRVPVTGTNTEAFF. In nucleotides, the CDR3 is TGTGCCAGCAGCCCGGACAAGCACTCTTGTAGGGTTCCGGTAACGGGTACGAACACTGAAGCTTTCTTT.

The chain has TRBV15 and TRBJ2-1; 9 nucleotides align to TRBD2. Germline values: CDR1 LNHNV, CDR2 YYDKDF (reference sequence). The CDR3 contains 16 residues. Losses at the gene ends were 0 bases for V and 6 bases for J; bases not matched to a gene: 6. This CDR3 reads CATSRDGSGSFNEQFF. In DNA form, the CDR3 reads TGTGCCACCAGCAGAGATGGTAGCGGGAGTTTCAATGAGCAGTTCTTC.

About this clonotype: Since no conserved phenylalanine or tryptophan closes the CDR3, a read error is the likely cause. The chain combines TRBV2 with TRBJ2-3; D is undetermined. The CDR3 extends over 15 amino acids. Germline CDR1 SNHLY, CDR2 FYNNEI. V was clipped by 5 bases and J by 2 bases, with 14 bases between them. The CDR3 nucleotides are TGTGCCAGCAGTCAAGTGGAGACAAACACAGATACGCAGTATTTG. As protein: CASSQVETNTDTQYL.

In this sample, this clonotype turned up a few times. CDR3 DNA sequence: TGTGCCAGCAGCCCCCTCCTAGCGGGAGGACCAGATACGCAGTATTTT. Its protein is CASSPLLAGGPDTQYF. V and J are TRBV13 and TRBJ2-3, with 11 bases aligning to TRBD2. Germline V lookup: CDR1 PRHDT, CDR2 FYEKMQ (reference sequence). V lost 5 bases to trimming and J lost 4 bases; unmatched junction nucleotides: 8. CDR3 length equals 16 residues.

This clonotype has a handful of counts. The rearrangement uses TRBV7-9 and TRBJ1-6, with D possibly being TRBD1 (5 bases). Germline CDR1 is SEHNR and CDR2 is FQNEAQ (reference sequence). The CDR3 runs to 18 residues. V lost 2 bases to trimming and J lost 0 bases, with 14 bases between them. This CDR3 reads CASSLRQPDSSYNSPLHF. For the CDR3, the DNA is TGTGCCAGCAGCTTAAGACAGCCTGATAGCTCCTATAATTCACCCCTCCACTTT. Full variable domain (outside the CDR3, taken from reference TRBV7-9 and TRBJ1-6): DTGVSQNPRHKITKRGQNVTFRCDPISEHNRLYWYRQTLGQGPEFLTYFQNEAQLEKSRLLSDRFSAERPKGSFSTLEIQRTEQGDSAMYLCASSLRQPDSSYNSPLHFGNGTRLTVT.

This CDR3 is CASSRDWGGETQYF. CDR3 in DNA: TGTGCCAGCAGCCGGGACTGGGGGGGCGAGACCCAGTACTTC. The chain recombines TRBV7-9 with TRBJ2-5; the D gene is possibly TRBD2 (7 bases). Trimming took 5 bases from V and 5 from J, leaving 15 bases between them. Germline CDR1 SEHNR, CDR2 FQNEAQ (reference sequence). The CDR3 is 14 amino acids.

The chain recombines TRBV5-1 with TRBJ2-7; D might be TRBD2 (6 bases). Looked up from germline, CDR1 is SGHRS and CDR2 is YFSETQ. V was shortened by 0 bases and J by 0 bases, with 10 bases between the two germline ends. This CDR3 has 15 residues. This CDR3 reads CASSLGWGDSYEQYF. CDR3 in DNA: TGCGCCAGCAGCTTGGGTTGGGGGGACTCCTACGAGCAGTACTTC.

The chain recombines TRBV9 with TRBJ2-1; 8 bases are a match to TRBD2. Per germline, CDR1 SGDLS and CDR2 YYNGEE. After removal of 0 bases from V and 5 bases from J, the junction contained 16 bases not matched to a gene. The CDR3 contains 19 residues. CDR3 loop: CASSVVSRSGGSGNNEQFF. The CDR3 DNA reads TGTGCCAGCAGCGTAGTCTCTAGGAGCGGGGGTTCAGGGAACAATGAGCAGTTCTTC.

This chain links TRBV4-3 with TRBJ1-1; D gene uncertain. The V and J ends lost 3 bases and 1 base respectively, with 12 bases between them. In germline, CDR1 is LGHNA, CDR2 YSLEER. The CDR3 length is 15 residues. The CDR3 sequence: CASSQYRAKNTEAFF. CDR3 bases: TGCGCCAGCAGCCAGTACCGGGCCAAGAACACTGAAGCTTTCTTT.